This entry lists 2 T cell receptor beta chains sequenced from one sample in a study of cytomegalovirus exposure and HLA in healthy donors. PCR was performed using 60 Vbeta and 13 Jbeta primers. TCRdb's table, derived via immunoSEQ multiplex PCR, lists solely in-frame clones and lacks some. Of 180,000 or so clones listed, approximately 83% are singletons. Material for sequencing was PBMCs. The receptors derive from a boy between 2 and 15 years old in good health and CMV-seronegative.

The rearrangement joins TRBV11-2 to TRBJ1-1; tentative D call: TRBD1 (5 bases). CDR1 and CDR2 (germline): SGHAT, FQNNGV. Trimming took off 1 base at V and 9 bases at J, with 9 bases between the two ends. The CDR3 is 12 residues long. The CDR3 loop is CASSLGTPQAFF. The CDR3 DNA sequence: TGTGCCAGCAGCTTAGGGACACCCCAAGCTTTCTTT. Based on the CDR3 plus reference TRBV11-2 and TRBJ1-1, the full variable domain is EAGVAQSPRYKIIEKRQSVAFWCNPISGHATLYWYQQILGQGPKLLIQFQNNGVVDDSQLPKDRFSAERLKGVDSTLKIQPAKLEDSAVYLCASSLGTPQAFFGQGTRLTVV.

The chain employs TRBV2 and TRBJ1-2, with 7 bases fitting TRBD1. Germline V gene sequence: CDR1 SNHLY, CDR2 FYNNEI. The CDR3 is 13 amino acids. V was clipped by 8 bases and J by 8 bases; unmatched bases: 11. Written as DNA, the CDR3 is TGTGCCAGCCGTATCGACAGGGAGGAAGGCTACACCTTC. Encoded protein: CASRIDREEGYTF.